The entry below describes one T cell receptor beta chain. Its recognized antigen is unknown. Base quality data are lacking; no much larger clone is found one base away. The CDR1 and CDR2 encoded by the germline V gene are SGHDT and YYEEEE. Ends trimmed: V by 0 bases, J by 11 bases; bases unmatched to a gene: 14. Measured from the cysteine to the phenylalanine, the CDR3 is 16 residues long. Only the CDR3 DNA is retained, 48 bases long and in frame from the first base. Library construction relied on the immunoSEQ multiplex PCR assay. A mixture of 60 forward primers for TCR Vbeta segments and 13 reverse primers for TCR Jbeta segments was used in the multiplex PCR. The CDR3 region of rearranged TCR beta genes was amplified from genomic DNA by a multiplex PCR assay. Amplified TCR beta libraries were sequenced as 87-base-pair reads on the Illumina HiSeq System. Per the original workflow: A later analysis tallied 70 million to 100 million unique TCR beta chains across the 640 or so repertoires, and some 12 million of those chains were shared by two or more donors. Raw reads were error-corrected and collapsed into unique sequences by a nearest-neighbor algorithm in which closely related sequences were merged to remove PCR and sequencing errors. V, D and J gene segments were assigned by aligning CDR3 sequences to IMGT reference sequences. For a sequence to be retained, a match of at least six nucleotides was required to both a V gene segment and a J gene segment. Rearrangements were classified as productive when the CDR3 lacked stop codons and remained in frame with V and J, and all other rearrangements were classified as non-productive. CDR3 was defined according to IMGT convention as the region running from the second conserved V-encoded cysteine to the conserved J-encoded phenylalanine. Sequences without an unambiguous match to a single V gene segment were excluded from the earlier analysis of about 600 of the donors. An earlier analysis of several hundred of the donors called V segments functional above 56.7% productive rearrangements and segregating when the between-donor standard deviation exceeded 5%. A statistical classification framework was built for diagnosing cytomegalovirus status from the catalog of TCR beta chain sequences. In a later analysis, V and J genes were assigned by comparing TCR nucleotide sequences against IMGT/GENE-DB human TR gene sequences. The TCRdist pipeline was used in a later analysis to assign CDR3 sequences and most-parsimonious VDJ recombination scenarios. In a later analysis, every TCR beta chain was defined by the combination of its CDR3 amino acid sequence and its V-gene family, and reads without a unique V-gene family were dropped. A later analysis removed 592 highly shared, low-generation-probability nucleotide sequences to deal with suspected cross-contamination and a sequencing artifact. A later analysis calculated a clonal expansion index for each public chain from normalized within-repertoire ranks of inferred template counts. A later analysis computed generation probabilities with a VDJ recombination model fitted to out-of-frame rearrangements, and checked the results against IGoR. Hypergeometric tests were used in a later analysis to score TCR-TCR, TCR-HLA and TCR-CMV co-occurrence, with a repertoire-size bias correction applied to the TCR pairs. False discovery rates were estimated in a later analysis by permuting HLA or CMV assignments 20 times. In a later analysis, co-occurring TCRs were grouped using DBSCAN, and TCRdist sequence similarity was added for clustering within HLA-allele-positive subsets. Repertoires with fewer than 30,000 or more than 120,000 public chains were left out of co-occurrence clustering, as were five repertoires with anomalous nucleotide sharing. The table was pulled from immuneACCESS by TCRdb, which kept in-frame rearrangements only. Such tables lose some clones; where checked, under half of the loss comes from unresolved V genes, and the rest has no known cause. From that table come the V and J calls and clone size; the DNA was used to work out D and trimming. Recorded for this sample are 76,000 or so clones; under 85% of them occurred a single time. About 15% of the sample is held by the ten biggest clonotypes.

The cohort was made up of roughly 670 healthy bone marrow donors. At the time of sampling, all cohort members were nominally healthy, though unrecorded immune exposures were likely present. The donor was CMV seropositive and belonged to the group of more than 250 seropositive cohort members. Each donor provided a peripheral blood sample, and peripheral blood mononuclear cells were used for TCR beta sequencing. The Qiagen DNeasy Blood Extraction Kit was used to extract genomic DNA from the blood cell samples. These data come from a study of cytomegalovirus exposure and HLA in healthy donors (dated by TCRdb to 2017 to 2019). Concerning the study at large: An earlier analysis of roughly 500 of the donors reported over 250 Gb of sequence data and some 110 million unique TCR beta sequences obtained from some 200 million T cells. Approximately 310 gigabases of sequencing data and tens of millions of unique TCR sequences were included in an early release covering about 700 HLA-typed donors. Among the approximately 420 genotyped donors, approximately 77% belonged to the genetic ancestry cluster associated with self-reported Caucasian donors. The study aimed to test whether cataloging public T cell receptors could reveal signatures of past pathogen exposure. Using immunosequencing, the study profiled T cell repertoires from 666 subjects and related those repertoires to cytomegalovirus serostatus. Along with the approximately 700-subject first cohort, a separate validation cohort of over 90 different subjects was used. To predict cytomegalovirus infection status, the study combined high-throughput TCR immunosequencing, statistical association of individual TCRs with disease status, and machine learning. In a later analysis, previously published TCR beta repertoires from 550 to 700 donors were re-analyzed and high-resolution HLA genotyping was added so that TCR occurrence patterns could be studied. Rather than using new phenotypic data, the later analysis identified candidate immune exposures from TCR beta sequences and from how often those sequences occurred across donors. In an earlier analysis of roughly 540 of the donors, high-throughput TCR beta sequencing was used to judge whether each TCR beta V gene segment behaved as functional or pseudogenic. Alongside the repertoire data, information on donor age, sex, ethnicity and CMV serostatus was compiled. Genome-wide SNP genotypes for about 65% of the roughly 700 donors were used in a later genetic analysis, which treated that subset as a discovery cohort. Every discovery cohort repertoire had been produced on one sequencing platform. HLA typing included class I and class II loci at four-digit resolution. The number of donors typed differed by locus, with about 620-630 for A, B, C, DRB1 and DQB1, roughly 520 for DQA1, some 570 for DPA1, and some 440 for DPB1. Because of strong linkage in the cohort, a handful of DR-DQ haplotypes were treated as single units for association and clustering. Across about 370 genotyped donors of the cohort, an average of about 220,000 unique TCR beta nucleotide sequences per donor were sequenced, and 15% to 20% of those sequences were non-productive.

On the study overall, not on this receptor specifically: At a false discovery rate of 0.05, a later analysis linked about 17,000 TCR beta sequences to specific HLA alleles. In both the original and validation cohorts, the classifier was reported to diagnose cytomegalovirus status with high specificity and sensitivity. Because some donors lacked HLA typing at each locus, the association tests relied only on the typed subset. This cohort had only TCR beta chains sequenced, and the lack of alpha or paired-chain data limited which features could be detected. A later genetic analysis reported fewer N-insertions in productive TCRs among donors in an Asian-associated ancestry cluster than the roughly 650-donor mean. The presence/absence analyses assumed that sequencing depth was roughly uniform across donors, and that assumption may not be true. A later analysis found that HLA-associated TCR beta chains were more clonally expanded and had lower generation probabilities than equally common non-associated chains. When HLA alleles, especially DR and DQ, strongly co-occurred, TCR associations were difficult to assign to individual alleles. In an earlier analysis of some 550 of the donors, most TCR beta V segments were observed in productive rearrangements about 87% or about 30% of the time, broadly matching IMGT annotations. In a later genetic analysis, a missense DCLRE1C variant was associated with V-gene and J-gene trimming of TCR beta chains, and the association was replicated in an independent cohort. The authors suggested that the approach could potentially be generalized to other disease states and immunological phenotypes. The study gave a list of over 150 TCR beta chains associated with cytomegalovirus. A few of the identified cytomegalovirus-associated TCR beta chains were confirmed in vitro to be specific for cytomegalovirus antigens. According to a later analysis, most CMV-associated TCR beta chains appeared to be HLA-restricted, and the HLA associations seemed to be driven largely by CMV exposure. Most TCR sequences were observed very rarely across donors, whereas some public TCRs were present in many individuals. For the cohort, immune exposure information was limited to CMV serostatus. Linkage disequilibrium might explain the correlated functional status among segregating V segments, but an unknown experimental factor could not be ruled out. A group of highly shared sequence variants was considered likely to be a technical artifact of the sequencing pipeline. Some IMGT-functional V segments, including TRBV6-2 and TRBV6-3, could not be told apart with the 87-base-pair reads, so those segments were excluded. According to a later analysis, parvovirus B19, influenza, CMV and Epstein-Barr virus appeared linked to several top co-occurrence clusters. A further reported finding was that TCR beta sequences accurately predicted the HLA-A and HLA-B alleles for most subjects in the first cohort. About 17 rarely observed V segments, including chromosome 9 orphons, were excluded from the earlier analysis of some 590 of the donors because counts were too low. In a later analysis, TCR association rates were found to vary across HLA loci, with the most associated TCRs seen for DRB1 alleles and the fewest for HLA-C alleles.

The sample taken for sequencing was PBMCs. The source is a woman aged 35 to 49 in good health and CMV-seropositive. The sequence links TRBV5-6 to TRBJ1-5; 7 of the junction bases match TRBD1. The nucleotide sequence reads TGTGCCAGCAGCTTGGGACAGGGAAGGAGTGGAGTGGCCCAGCATTTT. This translates into CASSLGQGRSGVAQHF.